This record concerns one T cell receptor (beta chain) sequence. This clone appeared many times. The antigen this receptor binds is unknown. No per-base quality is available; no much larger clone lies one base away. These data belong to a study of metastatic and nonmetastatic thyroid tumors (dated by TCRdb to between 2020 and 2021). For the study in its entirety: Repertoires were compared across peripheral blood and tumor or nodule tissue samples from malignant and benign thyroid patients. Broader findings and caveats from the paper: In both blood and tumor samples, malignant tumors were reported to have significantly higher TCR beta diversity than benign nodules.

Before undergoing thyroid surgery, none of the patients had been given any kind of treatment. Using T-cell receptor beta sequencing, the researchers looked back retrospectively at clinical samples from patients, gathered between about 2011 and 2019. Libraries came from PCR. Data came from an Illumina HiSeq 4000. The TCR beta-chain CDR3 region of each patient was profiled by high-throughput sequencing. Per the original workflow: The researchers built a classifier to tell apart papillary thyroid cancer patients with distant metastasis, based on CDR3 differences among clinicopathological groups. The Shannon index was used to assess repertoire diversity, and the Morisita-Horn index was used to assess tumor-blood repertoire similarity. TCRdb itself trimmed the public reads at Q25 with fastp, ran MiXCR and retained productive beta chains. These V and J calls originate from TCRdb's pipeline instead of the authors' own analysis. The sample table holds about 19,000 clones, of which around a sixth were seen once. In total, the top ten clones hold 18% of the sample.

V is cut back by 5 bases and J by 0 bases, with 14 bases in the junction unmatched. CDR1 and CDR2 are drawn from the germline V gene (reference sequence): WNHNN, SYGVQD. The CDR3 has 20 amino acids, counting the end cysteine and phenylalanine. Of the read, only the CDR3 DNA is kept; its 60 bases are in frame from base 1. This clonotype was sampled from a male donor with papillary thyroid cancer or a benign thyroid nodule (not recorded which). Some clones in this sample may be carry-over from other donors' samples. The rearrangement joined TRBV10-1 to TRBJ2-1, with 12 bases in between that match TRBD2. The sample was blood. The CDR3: CASSSQPGLAGVNSYNEQFF. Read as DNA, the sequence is TGCGCCAGCAGTTCTCAACCGGGACTAGCGGGTGTTAACTCCTACAATGAGCAGTTCTTC.